The sample holds a few counts of the clone carrying this T cell receptor (beta chain). Antigen specificity is unknown. This entry comes from a study of shared clonotypes between healthy human individuals. Study summary: Each donor's CD4 naive and CD4 memory cells filled three plates apiece, CD8 naive two, and CD8 memory one.

Study findings and constraints: Generation of non-shared clonotypes was less probable than generation of clonotypes shared by all four donors. Incomplete sequencing of sorted subsets was indicated by rarefaction despite large depth.

Measured with immunoSEQ multiplex PCR; TCRdb has only the in-frame clones, and not every one. The data contain 2,500,000 or so clones, about nine tenths of them singletons. Healthy HIV-negative adults without recent acute infections or vaccinations served as donors. CDR1 is SEHNR and CDR2 is FQNEAQ in the germline V gene (reference sequence). V was shortened by 8 bases and J by 6 bases, with 10 bases between the two germline ends. CDR3 length: 11 residues. The chain joins TRBV7-9 to TRBJ1-1; a possible D gene is TRBD1 (5 bases). The sample was naive CD4+ T cells from PBMCs. Subset denoted: CD45RA+ positively selected. The origin of this receptor is a man aged 18-30 years in good health. Some clones in this sample may be carry-over from other donors' samples. CDR3 in DNA: TGTGCCAGCGGCAAGGGACCTGAAGCTTTCTTT. Translating gives CASGKGPEAFF.